The clone carrying this T cell receptor beta chain was detected a few times. The length of the CDR3 is 15 residues. Losses at the gene ends were 5 bases for V and 1 base for J; bases not matched to a gene: 6. Germline V gene lookup returns CDR1 MNHNS and CDR2 SASEGT. This sample was included in a study of cytomegalovirus exposure and HLA in healthy donors. Use of 60 Vbeta and 13 Jbeta primers characterized the PCR. Measured with immunoSEQ multiplex PCR; TCRdb has only the in-frame clones, and not every one. The table shows roughly 140,000 clones, with roughly 80% occurring only once. The sample consisted of PBMCs. The receptor's source is a female donor in good health and CMV-seronegative. The V and J genes are TRBV6-1 and TRBJ1-1; 8 positions match TRBD1. The CDR3 spells CASSKRTGTNTEAFF. CDR3 in DNA: TGTGCCAGCAGTAAACGGACAGGGACGAACACTGAAGCTTTCTTT.